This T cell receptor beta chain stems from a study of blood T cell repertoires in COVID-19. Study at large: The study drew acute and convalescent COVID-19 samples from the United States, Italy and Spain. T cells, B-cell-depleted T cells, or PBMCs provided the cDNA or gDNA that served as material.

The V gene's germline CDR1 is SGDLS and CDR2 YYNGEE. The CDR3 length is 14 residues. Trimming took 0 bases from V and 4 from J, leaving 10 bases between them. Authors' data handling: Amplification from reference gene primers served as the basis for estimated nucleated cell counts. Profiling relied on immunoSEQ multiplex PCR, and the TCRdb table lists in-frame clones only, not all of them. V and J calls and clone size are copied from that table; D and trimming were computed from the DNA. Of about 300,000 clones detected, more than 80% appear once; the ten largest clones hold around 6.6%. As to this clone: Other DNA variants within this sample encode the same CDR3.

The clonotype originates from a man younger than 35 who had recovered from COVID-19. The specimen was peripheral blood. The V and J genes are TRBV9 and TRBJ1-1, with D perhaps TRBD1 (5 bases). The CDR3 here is CASSVGGGGTEAFF. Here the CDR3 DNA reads TGTGCCAGCAGCGTAGGCGGGGGTGGCACTGAAGCTTTCTTT.